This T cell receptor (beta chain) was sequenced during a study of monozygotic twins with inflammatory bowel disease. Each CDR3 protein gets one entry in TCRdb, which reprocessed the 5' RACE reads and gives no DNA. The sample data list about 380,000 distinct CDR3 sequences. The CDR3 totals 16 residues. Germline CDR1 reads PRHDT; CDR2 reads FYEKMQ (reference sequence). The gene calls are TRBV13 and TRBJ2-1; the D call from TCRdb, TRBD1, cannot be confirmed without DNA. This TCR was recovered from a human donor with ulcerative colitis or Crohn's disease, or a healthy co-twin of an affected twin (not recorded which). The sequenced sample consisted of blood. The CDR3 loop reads CASSTGQGAVYNEQFF.